Listed here is a single T cell receptor (beta chain). The data were obtained in a study of cytotoxic CD8 clonotypes in ibrutinib-treated CLL. V dropped 5 bases and J dropped 5 bases, with 15 bases sitting between them. CDR3 length: 14 residues. Germline V gene data show CDR1 as MNHEY and CDR2 as SVGAGI. Libraries were prepared by immunoSEQ multiplex PCR; TCRdb keeps only in-frame clonotypes and omits some of them. This sample has about 44,000 clones, with around 70% found just once. Sequencing was performed on PBMCs, taken after 12 months of ibrutinib treatment. This chain uses TRBV6-5 with TRBJ1-2; the D gene is possibly TRBD1 (5 bases). The TCR was taken from a human donor with chronic lymphocytic leukemia. For the CDR3, the DNA is TGTGCCAGCAGTATCTCATACGGGGGGTATGGCTACACCTTC. Its translation is CASSISYGGYGYTF.